Listed below are T cell receptor beta chains from one sample, sequenced in a study of early T cells in non-severe SARS-CoV-2 infection. MiXCR, run by TCRdb on the 5' RACE reads, gives a single entry per CDR3 protein. This sample carries more than 25,000 distinct CDR3 sequences, approximately 5.2% of them seen once, and the ten largest clones take 5.8%. The sample taken for sequencing was whole blood. The receptor set was obtained from an adult who was a healthcare worker with PCR-confirmed SARS-CoV-2 infection or an uninfected control (not recorded which). Each CDR3 is given with its conserved first and last residue. Fields, in order: D gene, J gene, V gene, clone size, CDR3 DNA, CDR3 protein. A D gene is named only where the DNA matches it firmly. The size of a clone is reported for some rows only, either as once, few or many, or as a class for expanded clones.

TRBD1 TRBJ2-1 TRBV11-3 many TGTGCCAGCGGACCAGGGGGCTATGAGCAGTTCTTC CASGPGGYEQFF
TRBD1 TRBJ2-5 TRBV13 many TGTGCCAGCAGTTTGGGGACAGCGCTTGACCAAGAGACCCAGTACTTC CASSLGTALDQETQYF
TRBD1 TRBJ2-1 TRBV11-2 many TGTGCCAGCAGCCCAAGGACAGGTCTTAACTCCTACAATGAGCAGTTCTTC CASSPRTGLNSYNEQFF
NA TRBJ2-6 TRBV7-9 many TGTGCCAGCAGCCCAGCTCGGATTGACGTTTTTTTCTCTGGGGCCAACGTCCTGACTTTC CASSPARIDVFFSGANVLTF
NA TRBJ1-3 TRBV20-1 NA TGCAGTGCTAGGGGACTCTCTGGAAACACCATATATTTT CSARGLSGNTIYF
NA TRBJ2-7 TRBV11-2 many TGTGCCAGCAGCTCCCTGGTCCTCTACGAGCAGTACTTC CASSSLVLYEQYF
NA TRBJ2-7 TRBV7-9 few TGTGCCAGCAGCTTAGTCCCGCAGGCGTACTCCTACGAGCAGTACTTC CASSLVPQAYSYEQYF
NA TRBJ1-5 TRBV4-3 many TGCGCCAGCAGCCAAGCGGTAGGGGAAAACAATCAGCCCCAGCATTTT CASSQAVGENNQPQHF
NA TRBJ1-1 TRBV4-3 many TGCGCCAGCAGCCAAGATCGAGCTGAAGCTTTCTTT CASSQDRAEAFF
NA TRBJ2-2 TRBV9 many TGTGCCAGCAGCGTAGAATCTGGACACCGGGAGCTGTTTTTT CASSVESGHRELFF
NA TRBJ2-1 TRBV4-3 many TGCGCCAGCAGCCAAAACTCTTTTTTGGGGGGCCAGTTCTTC CASSQNSFLGGQFF
NA TRBJ1-1 TRBV7-7 many TGTGCTAGCAGCTTTTCGGTCGGCACTGAAGCTTTCTTT CASSFSVGTEAFF
NA TRBJ2-4 TRBV5-5 many TGTGCCAGCAGCTTCGGGGTAGCCAAAAACATTCAGTACTTC CASSFGVAKNIQYF
TRBD1 TRBJ1-2 TRBV2 NA TGTGCCAGCAGTGTCGGAGGGACAGGGTCGAACTATGGCTACACCTTC CASSVGGTGSNYGYTF
NA TRBJ1-1 TRBV6-5 NA TGTGCCAGCAGTTACTTCTTGGGTAAAGTTGAAGCTTTCTTT CASSYFLGKVEAFF
NA TRBJ1-1 TRBV29-1 many TGCAGCGTTGCAGCCATGAACACTGAAGCTTTCTTT CSVAAMNTEAFF
TRBD2 TRBJ2-1 TRBV20-1 many TGCAGTGCTAGAGATGGCCGGCGGGGGGGCTTTGGTGAGCAGTTCTTC CSARDGRRGGFGEQFF
NA TRBJ2-7 TRBV7-9 many TGTGCCAGCAGCGCCCAGGAGGAGCAGTACTTC CASSAQEEQYF
NA TRBJ2-3 TRBV4-3 many TGCGCCAGCAGCTTCTATATGGGGGGCTCGGTCGTCGCAGATACGCAGTATTTT CASSFYMGGSVVADTQYF
TRBD1 TRBJ1-2 TRBV20-1 many TGCAGTGCTATACCAAGGACAGGGGGAGATGGCTACACCTTC CSAIPRTGGDGYTF
TRBD1 TRBJ1-4 TRBV2 few TGTGCCAGCAAGGGGACAGGGGTTGGAAAACTGTTTTTT CASKGTGVGKLFF
NA TRBJ2-5 TRBV20-1 many TGCAGTGCCGCAACAGGGAGAGAGACCCAGTACTTC CSAATGRETQYF
NA TRBJ2-1 TRBV12-3/TRBV12-4 many TGTGCCAGCAGTTGGAAGGGGCTGGGCGATGAGCAGTTCTTC CASSWKGLGDEQFF
NA TRBJ2-7 TRBV7-9 few TGTGCCAGCAGCCTCTCGCGGGACACCGTCTACGAGCAGTACTTC CASSLSRDTVYEQYF
NA TRBJ1-3 TRBV20-1 many TGCAGTGCTAGAGATCGACCAGGGGTGACTGGAAACACCATATATTTT CSARDRPGVTGNTIYF
NA TRBJ2-3 TRBV9 many TGTGCCAGCAGCGTAGAGGAGGATACGCAGTATTTT CASSVEEDTQYF
TRBD1 TRBJ1-2 TRBV7-9 many TGTGCCAGCAGCTGGCGACAGGGAGGCTATGGCTACACCTTC CASSWRQGGYGYTF
NA TRBJ1-2 TRBV7-9 few TGTGCCAGCACCTTAGCGGCCAACTATGGCTACACCTTC CASTLAANYGYTF
NA TRBJ2-3 TRBV20-1 NA TGCAGTTTATTCGGTGGGGGGGGCCATAGCACAGATACGCAGTATTTT CSLFGGGGHSTDTQYF
TRBD1 TRBJ2-7 TRBV27 many TGTGCCAGCAAAACCAGGACAGGGGACAACGAGCAGTACTTC CASKTRTGDNEQYF
TRBD2 TRBJ2-1 TRBV5-4 many TGTGCCAGCAGCTTGAAGGACGGGCTAGCGGGGGCCCACTCCTACAATGAGCAGTTCTTC CASSLKDGLAGAHSYNEQFF
NA TRBJ2-1 TRBV5-1 few TGCGCCAGCAGCTTGGCCGGGGGTGAGCAGTTCTTC CASSLAGGEQFF
NA TRBJ1-6 TRBV6-5 many TGTGCCAGCACCCAGGATTGGAATTCACCCCTCCACTTT CASTQDWNSPLHF
NA TRBJ2-3 TRBV7-6 many TGTGCCAGCAGCTCCTTCTCGGGGGCAGGATCAGATACGCAGTATTTT CASSSFSGAGSDTQYF
NA TRBJ1-3 TRBV28 few TGTGCCAGCAGGACCCGCGGAAACACCATATATTTT CASRTRGNTIYF
TRBD2 TRBJ2-3 TRBV12-3/TRBV12-4 few TGTGCCAGCAGTTTGGGGACTAGCGGGACCAGCACAGATACGCAGTATTTT CASSLGTSGTSTDTQYF
NA TRBJ2-7 TRBV5-4 NA TGTGCCAGCAGCTTGGCCGGCGGTCTCTCCTACGAGCAGTACTTC CASSLAGGLSYEQYF
NA TRBJ2-1 TRBV9 few TGTGCCAGCAGCCCCCCCGGGGTCTCCTACAATGAGCAGTTCTTC CASSPPGVSYNEQFF
NA TRBJ2-7 TRBV7-6 NA TGTGCCAGCAGCTTAGTAGAAGGGACTGACTCCTACGAGCAGTACTTC CASSLVEGTDSYEQYF
TRBD2 TRBJ2-1 TRBV5-1 NA TGCGCCAGCAGCATACTAGCGGGGTCTGGGAATGAGCAGTTCTTC CASSILAGSGNEQFF
NA TRBJ1-1 TRBV29-1 NA TGCAGCGTTGAGGACGGGACAAGGAACACTGAAGCTTTCTTT CSVEDGTRNTEAFF
NA TRBJ2-3 TRBV11-2 medium-sized TGTGCCAGCAGCTTATCGGGAACCGGAGATACGCAGTATTTT CASSLSGTGDTQYF
NA TRBJ2-3 TRBV20-1 many TGCAGTGCTAGACTGGGAGGCACAGATACGCAGTATTTT CSARLGGTDTQYF
NA TRBJ2-7 TRBV29-1 many TGCAGCGTCGCCCCGACCTCCTACGAGCAGTACTTC CSVAPTSYEQYF
NA TRBJ2-3 TRBV4-1 many TGCGCCAGCAGCCAAGAGTCGTCTAGCACAGATACGCAGTATTTT CASSQESSSTDTQYF
NA TRBJ1-6 TRBV30 many TGTGCCTGTTCAGGAGGGGAGGGATTTTCACCCCTCCACTTT CACSGGEGFSPLHF
NA TRBJ1-1 TRBV10-2 medium-sized TGCGCCAGCAGTGGTCACAGACCGAACACTGAAGCTTTCTTT CASSGHRPNTEAFF
NA TRBJ1-6 TRBV27 medium-sized TGTGCCAGCGTATTGACCTGGGCTGGGGGTTCACCCCTCCACTTT CASVLTWAGGSPLHF
NA TRBJ1-2 TRBV4-1 many TGCGCCAGCAGCCAATCGGACAGATCGTCGAATGGCTACACCTTC CASSQSDRSSNGYTF
NA TRBJ2-1 TRBV12-3/TRBV12-4 medium-sized TGTGCCAGCACCCCCCAGGTACAGCCTTACAATGAGCAGTTCTTC CASTPQVQPYNEQFF
TRBD1 TRBJ2-7 TRBV12-3/TRBV12-4 NA TGTGCCAGCAGCTCCCGGACAGGGACGGATTACGAGCAGTACTTC CASSSRTGTDYEQYF
TRBD2 TRBJ2-5 TRBV29-1 many TGCAGCGTTGAAAGAGTGCAGGGAGGGGAGACCCAGTACTTC CSVERVQGGETQYF
NA TRBJ2-5 TRBV20-1 NA TGCAGTGCTTTCGACTACTGGGGCTCCCAGTACTTC CSAFDYWGSQYF
TRBD1 TRBJ1-1 TRBV7-9 many TGTGCCAGCAGCTTTCGTTCGCAGGGGGACACTGAAGCTTTCTTT CASSFRSQGDTEAFF
NA TRBJ2-5 TRBV18 once TGTGCCAGCCTGGGTGGAGAGACCCAGTACTTC CASLGGETQYF
NA TRBJ2-7 TRBV13 many TGTGCCAGCAGCACCCGAGAGGGATACGAGCAGTACTTC CASSTREGYEQYF
NA TRBJ2-3 TRBV29-1 many TGCAGCGTTGAAGACAGTGGGCCCCCAGATACGCAGTATTTT CSVEDSGPPDTQYF